The 12 T cell receptor beta chains given below trace back to one sample, sequenced in a study of CD8+ T cells in alopecia areata. Noted treatment: oral pan-JAK inhibitor, 5-10 mg twice daily. RNA extraction was followed by reverse transcription into cDNA, which acted as the sequencing template. Method: immunoSEQ multiplex PCR; TCRdb's copy keeps in-frame clones and lacks some. The sample records 150,000 to 200,000 clones, around 58% being singletons. Sample: CD4+ T cells sorted from blood, taken at approximately week 55, from a patient treated with tofacitinib. Receptors originate from a human donor with alopecia areata.

This clone occurred a few times. The genes are TRBV10-3 and TRBJ2-3; D unresolved. Germline V CDR1 and CDR2: ENHRY, SYGVKD. V lost 5 bases and J 4 bases, leaving 7 bases between the germline ends. The CDR3 is made up of 12 amino acids. This chain's CDR3 is CAISTDSDTQYF. CDR3 bases: TGTGCCATCAGTACCGACTCAGATACGCAGTATTTT.

The chain links TRBV5-1 to TRBJ1-1; D ambiguous. This CDR3 comprises 13 residues. The V end lost 0 bases, the J end lost 3 bases, and 6 bases lay between the germline ends. The germline V gene has CDR1 SGHRS and CDR2 YFSETQ. The CDR3 region is CASSLEPDTEAFF. DNA for the CDR3: TGCGCCAGCAGCTTGGAACCGGACACTGAAGCTTTCTTT.

This chain uses TRBV30 with TRBJ2-2, with D hard to call. Per germline, CDR1 GTSNPN and CDR2 SVGIG (reference sequence). Trimming took off 0 bases at V and 2 bases at J, with 13 bases between the two ends. The CDR3 has 16 amino acids. The CDR3 loop reads CAWSVGITFNTGELFF. The CDR3 DNA follows: TGTGCCTGGAGTGTAGGGATTACCTTCAACACCGGGGAGCTGTTTTTT.

This sequence joins TRBV7-2 and TRBJ2-1; D is ambiguous. V gave up 2 bases and J gave up 8 bases, with 10 bases separating them. CDR1 SGHTA and CDR2 FQGNSA come from the germline V gene. The CDR3 sequence is 13 residues long. Written as DNA, the CDR3 is TGTGCCAGCAGCTTAATACGAGATCATGAGCAGTTCTTC. Protein sequence: CASSLIRDHEQFF. Complete variable domain (other parts from reference TRBV7-2 and TRBJ2-1): GAGVSQSPSNKVTEKGKDVELRCDPISGHTALYWYRQSLGQGLEFLIYFQGNSAPDKSGLPSDRFSAERTGGSVSTLTIQRTQQEDSAVYLCASSLIRDHEQFFGPGTRLTVL.

The chain has TRBV6-5 and TRBJ2-1; 9 bases agree with TRBD1. The V segment lost 5 bases and the J segment 9 bases; nucleotides outside the gene matches: 11. This CDR3 is built from 15 residues. Germline V gene lookup returns CDR1 MNHEY and CDR2 SVGAGI. CDR3 protein: CASSPGTGQRPEQFF. The CDR3 DNA is TGTGCCAGCAGTCCGGGGACAGGGCAGCGTCCTGAGCAGTTCTTC.

The chain has TRBV7-7 and TRBJ2-5; possibly TRBD2 for D (6 bases). The CDR3 spans 14 residues. Trimming cost V 5 bases and J 2 bases, with 12 bases left between them. Germline assignment: CDR1 SSHAT and CDR2 FNYEAQ (reference sequence). Here the CDR3 reads CASSPTSLQETQYF. CDR3 DNA: TGTGCCAGCAGCCCTACTAGCCTACAAGAGACCCAGTACTTC.

This sequence joins TRBV15 and TRBJ1-6; 10 nucleotides agree with TRBD1. Germline-derived CDR1 and CDR2 are LNHNV and YYDKDF (reference sequence). J lost 13 bases, V lost 1 base, and 4 bases had no gene match. This CDR3 is 14 amino acids long. The CDR3 loop is CATSRVGTGEPLHF. CDR3 bases: TGTGCCACCAGCAGAGTTGGGACAGGGGAGCCCCTCCACTTT.

The chain recombines TRBV29-1 with TRBJ2-5, with D possibly being TRBD1 or TRBD2 (5 bases each). Trimming pared 3 bases from V and 5 bases from J, leaving 10 bases between. Germline assignment: CDR1 SQVTM and CDR2 ANQGSEA. The CDR3 is 12 residues long. The CDR3 here is CSVEWGGETQYF. In nucleotides, the CDR3 is TGCAGCGTTGAGTGGGGCGGGGAGACCCAGTACTTC.

In its sample, this clone was seen a few times. This chain joins TRBV23-1 and TRBJ2-1, with unresolved D. TRBV23-1 is reported as an ORF; its role is uncertain. This CDR3 is built from 17 residues. The ends were cut back, 0 bases at V and 0 bases at J, with 12 bases in the middle. The CDR3 loop reads CASSQSNKVNSYNEQFF. For the CDR3, the DNA is TGCGCCAGCAGTCAATCCAACAAGGTTAACTCCTACAATGAGCAGTTCTTC.

The chain has TRBV6-5 and TRBJ1-2; possibly TRBD1 for D (6 bases). Trimming stripped 3 bases from V and 4 bases from J, with 9 bases between. Germline V gene lookup returns CDR1 MNHEY and CDR2 SVGAGI. CDR3 length: 13 amino acids. CDR3 coding DNA: TGTGCCAGCAGTTATCCGGGGGCCTATGGCTACACCTTC. Translated, it gives CASSYPGAYGYTF.

The chain is built from TRBV5-1 and TRBJ1-4, with a weak D call TRBD1 (6 bases). Trimming took off 3 bases at V and 8 bases at J, with 17 bases between the two ends. This CDR3 contains 15 residues. Looked up from germline, CDR1 is SGHRS and CDR2 is YFSETQ. CDR3 in DNA: TGCGCCAGCAGCTCCGGGGACAAAATAGAGGAAAAACTGTTTTTT. Its protein product is CASSSGDKIEEKLFF. The full variable domain, in which reference TRBV5-1 and TRBJ1-4 provide the parts outside the CDR3, is KAGVTQTPRYLIKTRGQQVTLSCSPISGHRSVSWYQQTPGQGLQFLFEYFSETQRNKGNFPGRFSGRQFSNSRSEMNVSTLELGDSALYLCASSSGDKIEEKLFFGSGTQLSVL.

The chain recombines TRBV5-1 with TRBJ2-5; D is undetermined. The CDR3 runs to 14 residues. V was shortened by 0 bases and J by 0 bases, with 6 bases between the two germline ends. CDR1 is SGHRS, CDR2 YFSETQ, per germline. The CDR3 DNA sequence: TGCGCCAGCAGCTTGGCCACTAACCAAGAGACCCAGTACTTC. This translates into CASSLATNQETQYF.